A single sample gave rise to the 9 T cell receptor beta chains below, sequenced in a study of CD8+ T cells in alopecia areata. Treatment denoted: oral pan-JAK inhibitor, 5-10 mg twice daily. Extraction and reverse transcription of RNA yielded cDNA as the sequencing template. Repertoires were generated with immunoSEQ multiplex PCR, while TCRdb's copy carries only in-frame clones and drops some. Of 50,000 to 65,000 clones in the sample, more than 45% were seen once. Source: CD8+ T cells sorted from blood, taken around week 37, from a patient treated with tofacitinib. These receptors originate from a human donor with alopecia areata.

The sample holds a few counts of this clone. The chain combines TRBV11-2 with TRBJ2-6; no clear D. CDR3 length equals 14 residues. CDR1 is SGHAT, CDR2 FQNNGV, per germline. Trimming removed 2 bases from V and 4 bases from J, with 6 bases in between. CDR3 loop: CASSLFSGANVLTF. The CDR3 DNA reads TGTGCCAGCAGCTTATTTTCCGGGGCCAACGTCCTGACTTTC.

This clone was counted once. The rearrangement uses TRBV9 and TRBJ1-5, with D hard to call. Per germline, CDR1 SGDLS and CDR2 YYNGEE. There are 14 residues in the CDR3. V lost 0 bases, J lost 2 bases, and 6 bases lay in between. CDR3 DNA sequence: TGTGCCAGCAGCGTAGGGTACGGCAATCAGCCCCAGCATTTT. It yields the protein CASSVGYGNQPQHF.

V is TRBV12-5 and J is TRBJ1-1; D is uncertain. Between the trimmed V and J ends, which lost 3 bases and 6 bases, there was a span of 17 bases. Germline CDR1 reads LGHNT; CDR2 reads FRNRAP. The CDR3 is 15 amino acids. The CDR3 region is CASGFSAGGSPEAFF. The CDR3 DNA follows: TGTGCTAGTGGTTTCTCTGCCGGAGGGAGCCCTGAAGCTTTCTTT.

The chain joins TRBV6-5 to TRBJ2-7, with TRBD1 identical over 9 bases. This CDR3 has 15 amino acids. Germline V gene lookup returns CDR1 MNHEY and CDR2 SVGAGI. Germline trimming cut 2 bases from V and 3 bases from J; bases unmatched to any gene: 5. The CDR3 DNA reads as TGTGCCAGCAGTTACACCGGGACAGGGTTCTACGAGCAGTACTTC. As protein: CASSYTGTGFYEQYF.

This rearrangement joins TRBV30 to TRBJ2-3; D possibly corresponds to TRBD2 (5 bases). Trimming pared 0 bases from V and 4 bases from J, leaving 8 bases between. The CDR3 runs 13 residues. The germline V gene has CDR1 GTSNPN and CDR2 SVGIG (reference sequence). CDR3 coding DNA: TGTGCCTGGAGTGTATTCGGGGCAGATACGCAGTATTTT. Protein: CAWSVFGADTQYF.

The chain is built from TRBV29-1 and TRBJ2-2; D not certain. Between the trimmed V and J ends, which lost 7 bases and 5 bases, there was a span of 8 bases. The CDR3 runs 11 residues. The V gene's germline CDR1 is SQVTM and CDR2 ANQGSEA. CDR3 DNA: TGCAGCGGTTCTGTGACCGGGGAGCTGTTTTTT. Amino acids: CSGSVTGELFF.

This rearrangement joins TRBV27 to TRBJ1-1; D is possibly TRBD1 (6 bases). V dropped 3 bases and J dropped 9 bases, with 17 bases sitting between them. This CDR3 is built from 14 residues. Germline CDR1 is MNHEY and CDR2 is SMNVEV (reference sequence). The CDR3 loop reads CASSFGGLGRKAFF. CDR3 DNA sequence: TGTGCCAGCAGTTTTGGGGGGCTGGGTAGGAAAGCTTTCTTT.

This rearrangement joins TRBV2 to TRBJ1-5; 8 nucleotides align to TRBD1. The V gene's germline CDR1 is SNHLY and CDR2 FYNNEI. CDR3 size: 14 residues. The V gene end was trimmed by 6 bases and the J gene end by 2 bases; junction bases not matched to a gene: 3. CDR3 protein: CASSGQGGNQPQHF. In DNA form, the CDR3 reads TGTGCCAGCAGCGGACAGGGCGGCAATCAGCCCCAGCATTTT.

V usage is TRBV7-6 and J usage is TRBJ1-2, with D hard to call. Germline V gives CDR1 SGHVS, CDR2 FNYEAQ. The CDR3 sequence is 12 residues long. The V end lost 5 bases, the J end lost 10 bases, and 14 bases lay between the germline ends. CDR3 nucleotides: TGTGCCAGCAGCCCCGTTAAGACCGACTACACCTTC. Protein product: CASSPVKTDYTF.